The 18 T cell receptor beta chains reported below all come from one sample, sequenced in a study of T cell changes during pregnancy in multiple sclerosis. Using immunoSEQ multiplex PCR, the repertoire was profiled, and TCRdb retains in-frame clones only, with some absent. The top ten hold 6.5% to 9% of the sample, which has under 45,000 clones, 90% seen once. Sequencing used CD8+ T cells from peripheral blood mononuclear cells, obtained in the third trimester of pregnancy. Receptor source: a female donor with multiple sclerosis, enrolled in a pregnancy study.

The V gene is TRBV4-3, the J gene TRBJ1-4; D is possibly TRBD1 (6 bases). Germline values: CDR1 LGHNA, CDR2 YSLEER. The CDR3 has 16 residues. V was cut by 0 bases and J by 5 bases, with 13 bases left in between. The CDR3 spells CASSQDYTGPNEKLFF. DNA of the CDR3: TGCGCCAGCAGCCAAGATTACACAGGGCCCAATGAAAAACTGTTTTTT.

The rearrangement uses TRBV7-6 and TRBJ2-7, with a possible D match to TRBD1 (5 bases). There are 14 residues in the CDR3. Per germline, CDR1 SGHVS and CDR2 FNYEAQ. V lost 5 bases and J lost 7, with 18 bases in between. CDR3 sequence: CASSATDEGVEQYF. The CDR3 nucleotides read TGTGCCAGCAGCGCGACAGACGAAGGGGTAGAGCAGTACTTC.

Worth noting for this clone: The same CDR3 arises from other DNA sequences in this sample as well. V is TRBV4-1 and J is TRBJ2-7, with D possibly matching TRBD1 (6 bases). The CDR3 has 15 amino acids. V gave up 1 base and J gave up 0 bases, with 10 bases separating them. Germline V lookup: CDR1 MGHRA, CDR2 YSYEKL. CDR3 nucleotide sequence: TGCGCCAGCAGCCAAGGGACAGCCAGCTCCTACGAGCAGTACTTC. Residues: CASSQGTASSYEQYF.

The rearrangement uses TRBV19 and TRBJ2-1; TRBD2 aligns across 14 bases. CDR3 size: 17 residues. Unmatched junction bases numbered 6, after V lost 8 bases and J lost 0 bases. Germline V gene sequence: CDR1 LNHDA, CDR2 SQIVND (reference sequence). The CDR3 nucleotides read TGTGCCAGTGGGACTAGCGGGAGTATAAGCTCCTACAATGAGCAGTTCTTC. This encodes CASGTSGSISSYNEQFF.

CDR3: CASSQADREYEQYF. The CDR3 nucleotides are TGCGCCAGCAGCCAAGCAGACAGGGAGTACGAGCAGTACTTC. The chain combines TRBV4-1 with TRBJ2-7; 7 nucleotides align to TRBD1. Germline assignment: CDR1 MGHRA and CDR2 YSYEKL. This CDR3 contains 14 residues. V lost 1 base and J lost 4; bases outside the gene matches: 4.

The chain is built from TRBV5-6 and TRBJ2-1; D is possibly TRBD1 (5 bases). Trimming pared 10 bases from V and 0 bases from J, leaving 17 bases between. The CDR3 spans 15 residues. Looked up from germline, CDR1 is SGHDT and CDR2 is YYEEEE. This CDR3 reads CASQGAVSSYNEQFF. The CDR3 coding sequence is TGTGCCTCACAAGGGGCTGTAAGCTCCTACAATGAGCAGTTCTTC.

The chain couples TRBV6-4 to TRBJ2-1; 12 bases are shared with TRBD2. The CDR3 is 15 amino acids. Germline loops: CDR1 MRHNA, CDR2 SNTAGT. V lost 6 bases and J lost 6; bases outside the gene matches: 6. CDR3 DNA: TGTGCCAGCAGCGCTAGCGGGGGGGCAGTCAATGAGCAGTTCTTC. Its protein product is CASSASGGAVNEQFF.

V and J are TRBV7-9 and TRBJ2-7; TRBD2 matches 14 bases. This CDR3 is 17 amino acids long. CDR1 and CDR2 from the germline V gene are SEHNR and FQNEAQ (reference sequence). The junction had 3 bases not matched to a gene; V was cut back by 1 base and J by 1 base. The CDR3 region has the DNA TGTGCCAGCAGCTTAGGACTAGCGGGAGGGAATTCCTACGAGCAGTACTTC. Translated, it gives CASSLGLAGGNSYEQYF.

This sequence joins TRBV28 and TRBJ1-5; D remains ambiguous. Germline CDR1 reads MDHEN; CDR2 reads SYDVKM. Trimming shortened V by 2 bases and J by 7 bases, and 9 bases separated the two germline ends. CDR3 size: 13 residues. The CDR3 here is CASSLKLGQPQHF. The CDR3 DNA reads TGTGCCAGCAGTTTAAAGTTGGGCCAGCCCCAGCATTTT.

The chain uses TRBV2 and TRBJ1-1; TRBD1 is a possible D gene (5 bases). Trimming pared 4 bases from V and 7 bases from J, leaving 13 bases between. This CDR3 spans 13 amino acids. From germline, CDR1 is SNHLY and CDR2 FYNNEI. The CDR3 sequence is CASSGGGGDEAFF. The CDR3 DNA is TGTGCCAGCAGTGGTGGTGGGGGGGATGAAGCTTTCTTT. The full variable domain, with the rest looked up from reference TRBV2 and TRBJ1-1, is EPEVTQTPSHQVTQMGQEVILRCVPISNHLYFYWYRQILGQKVEFLVSFYNNEISEKSEIFDDQFSVERPDGSNFTLKIRSTKLEDSAMYFCASSGGGGDEAFFGQGTRLTVV.

This clone was picked up one time. The J gene is TRBJ1-5, the V gene TRBV5-6; 7 positions match TRBD1. Germline trimming cut 2 bases from V and 6 bases from J; bases unmatched to any gene: 5. The CDR3 consists of 14 residues. Germline CDR1 and CDR2: SGHDT and YYEEEE. The CDR3 DNA follows: TGTGCCAGCAGCTTCGCGACAGGGCCTCAGCCCCAGCATTTT. It codes for CASSFATGPQPQHF.

The sample holds a few counts of this clone. The chain is built from TRBV28 and TRBJ2-1, with D perhaps matching TRBD2 (5 bases). Germline CDR1 reads MDHEN; CDR2 reads SYDVKM. The CDR3 is 12 residues long. V lost 3 bases to trimming and J lost 5 bases, with 5 bases between them. CDR3 in amino acids: CASSFGDNEQFF. The CDR3 bases are TGTGCCAGCAGTTTCGGGGACAATGAGCAGTTCTTC. The variable domain in full, completed from reference TRBV28 and TRBJ2-1, reads DVKVTQSSRYLVKRTGEKVFLECVQDMDHENMFWYRQDPGLGLRLIYFSYDVKMKEKGDIPEGYSVSREKKERFSLILESASTNQTSMYLCASSFGDNEQFFGPGTRLTVL.

In its sample, this clone was seen once. The chain combines TRBV7-2 with TRBJ2-7; TRBD2 might be the D (6 bases). This CDR3 is 13 amino acids long. With 1 base removed from V and 3 bases from J, the gap between germline ends came to 7 bases. In germline, CDR1 is SGHTA, CDR2 FQGNSA. The CDR3 DNA reads TGTGCCAGCAGCTTAGGACTAGGCTACGAGCAGTACTTC. Protein: CASSLGLGYEQYF.

The V and J genes are TRBV28 and TRBJ1-2; no clear D gene. Trimming cost V 3 bases and J 6 bases, with 5 bases left between them. The CDR3 is made up of 11 amino acids. Per the germline V gene, CDR1 is MDHEN and CDR2 is SYDVKM. This chain's CDR3 is CASSFRDGYTF. For the CDR3, the DNA is TGTGCCAGCAGTTTTCGGGATGGCTACACCTTC.

The chain is built from TRBV5-6 and TRBJ1-1; D gene uncertain. The V end was cut by 0 bases, the J end by 3 bases, with 12 bases between. There are 15 residues in the CDR3. CDR1 SGHDT and CDR2 YYEEEE come from the germline V gene. The CDR3 nucleotides are TGTGCCAGCAGCTTGGTTAGGAGCTCGGACACTGAAGCTTTCTTT. This translates into CASSLVRSSDTEAFF.

This clone has just one count. The genes are TRBV5-5 and TRBJ1-1; 8 nucleotides align to TRBD1. The germline V gene encodes CDR1 SGHKS and CDR2 YYEKEE (reference sequence). V was clipped by 0 bases and J by 6 bases; unmatched bases: 7. The CDR3 extends over 15 amino acids. Here the CDR3 DNA reads TGTGCCAGCAGCTTGGAACAGGGGGATTTGTCTGAAGCTTTCTTT. Its protein is CASSLEQGDLSEAFF.

The rearrangement links TRBV27 to TRBJ2-1; 8 bases are a match to TRBD1. V shed 6 bases, J shed 7 bases, and the junction held 8 bases outside the gene matches. The CDR3 sequence is 14 residues long. Germline V CDR1 and CDR2: MNHEY, SMNVEV (reference sequence). The CDR3 here is CASSHGQGPNEQFF. Here the CDR3 DNA reads TGTGCCAGCAGCCACGGACAGGGCCCGAATGAGCAGTTCTTC.

The chain couples TRBV6-6 to TRBJ2-7; 8 nucleotides match TRBD1. The CDR3 contains 15 residues. J lost 3 bases, V lost 4 bases, and 8 bases had no gene match. Germline CDR1 MNHNY, CDR2 SVGAGI (reference sequence). The CDR3 is CASSSQPGTGYEQYF. The CDR3 DNA follows: TGTGCCAGCAGTTCCCAACCCGGGACAGGCTACGAGCAGTACTTC.